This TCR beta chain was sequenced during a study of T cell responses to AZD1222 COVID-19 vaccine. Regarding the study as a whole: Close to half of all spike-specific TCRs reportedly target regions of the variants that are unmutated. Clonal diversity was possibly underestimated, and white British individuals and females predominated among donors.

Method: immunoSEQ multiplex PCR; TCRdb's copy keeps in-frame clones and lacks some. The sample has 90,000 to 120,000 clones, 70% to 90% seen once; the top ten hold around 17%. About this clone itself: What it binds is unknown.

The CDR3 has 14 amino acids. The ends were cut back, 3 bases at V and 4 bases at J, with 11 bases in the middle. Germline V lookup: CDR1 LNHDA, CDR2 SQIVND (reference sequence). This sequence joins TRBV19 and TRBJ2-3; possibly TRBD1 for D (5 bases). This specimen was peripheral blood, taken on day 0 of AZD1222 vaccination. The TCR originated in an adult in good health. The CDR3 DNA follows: TGTGCCAGTAGTATCAGGGAAAGCTCAGATACGCAGTATTTT. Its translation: CASSIRESSDTQYF.